The 23 T cell receptor beta chains below all came from one sample that was sequenced in a study of CD8 T cells in Susac syndrome. RNA amounts of about 0.5 to 1 ug underwent reverse transcription with random hexamers. In TCRdb, the immunoSEQ multiplex PCR reads were re-called with MiXCR into one record per CDR3 protein. The sample has some 200,000 distinct CDR3 sequences, approximately 94% seen once; the top ten hold 0.098%. The sample was CD4+ T cells from PBMCs. The receptors originated from a human donor with Susac syndrome.

This chain connects TRBV23-1 to TRBJ2-3; TRBD1 is a possible D gene (6 bases). TRBV23-1 is recorded as an ORF, its role being uncertain. With 4 bases removed from V and 0 bases from J, the gap between germline ends came to 14 bases. The CDR3 spans 16 residues. The CDR3 reads CASSPPWDKSTDTQYF. DNA for the CDR3: TGCGCCAGCAGTCCTCCCTGGGACAAGAGCACAGATACGCAGTATTTT.

The chain combines TRBV7-9 with TRBJ1-4; 10 bases are shared with TRBD1. With V trimmed by 3 bases and J by 6 bases, 1 base remained unmatched. This CDR3 region has 14 residues. CDR1 SEHNR and CDR2 FQNEAQ come from the germline V gene (reference sequence). CDR3 sequence (DNA): TGTGCCAGCAGCTTTGGGACAGGGGATGAAAAACTGTTTTTT. It is translated as CASSFGTGDEKLFF.

V and J are TRBV29-1 and TRBJ2-5; D ambiguous. This CDR3 comprises 13 residues. Germline values: CDR1 SQVTM, CDR2 ANQGSEA. Trimming took 6 bases from V and 2 from J, leaving 13 bases between them. As DNA, the CDR3 is TGCAGCGTCCTTGGTTTGGGGCAAGAGACCCAGTACTTC. This codes for CSVLGLGQETQYF.

This chain joins TRBV29-1 and TRBJ2-5, with unresolved D. Between the trimmed V and J ends, which lost 6 bases and 1 base, there was a span of 12 bases. CDR1 is SQVTM and CDR2 is ANQGSEA in the germline V gene. The length of the CDR3 is 13 residues. The CDR3, as DNA: TGCAGCGTCCGATCGAAGGTCCAAGAGACCCAGTACTTC. Translation: CSVRSKVQETQYF. The entire variable domain, with the rest obtained from reference TRBV29-1 and TRBJ2-5, is as follows: SAVISQKPSRDICQRGTSLTIQCQVDSQVTMMFWYRQQPGQSLTLIATANQGSEATYESGFVIDKFPISRPNLTFSTLTVSNMSPEDSSIYLCSVRSKVQETQYFGPGTRLLVL.

This clonotype was seen only once. The V and J genes are TRBV20-1 and TRBJ2-6; TRBD1 aligns across 11 bases. CDR1 and CDR2 from the germline V gene are DFQATT and SNEGSKA (reference sequence). The CDR3 consists of 17 residues. The ends lost 5 bases at V and 1 base at J; junction bases unmatched: 7. The chain's CDR3 is CSAQHGTGGSGANVLTF. In nucleotides, the CDR3 is TGCAGTGCTCAGCACGGGACAGGGGGATCTGGGGCCAACGTCCTGACTTTC.

This chain links TRBV12-3 or TRBV12-4 with TRBJ2-7; TRBD2 is a possible D gene (6 bases). V lost 7 bases and J lost 2, with 12 bases in between. The CDR3 is 13 amino acids. The CDR3, as DNA: TGTGCCAGCAAACGGAGGGAGACCTACGAGCAGTACTTC. Protein: CASKRRETYEQYF.

V and J are TRBV6-5 and TRBJ1-1, with D perhaps matching TRBD1 (5 bases). The V end was cut by 7 bases, the J end by 7 bases, with 10 bases between. The CDR3 is 11 amino acids. The germline V gene has CDR1 MNHEY and CDR2 SVGAGI. The CDR3 spells CASNSGFEAFF. CDR3 bases: TGTGCCAGCAATTCAGGGTTTGAAGCTTTCTTT.

The V call is TRBV20-1, the J call TRBJ1-1, with D perhaps matching TRBD1 (5 bases). The V end lost 6 bases, the J end lost 1 base, and 18 bases lay between the germline ends. CDR3 length: 15 residues. Germline V gene sequence: CDR1 DFQATT, CDR2 SNEGSKA (reference sequence). Here the CDR3 reads CSARHLGVWNTEAFF. The CDR3 coding sequence is TGCAGTGCGCGGCACCTGGGGGTATGGAACACTGAAGCTTTCTTT.

The genes are TRBV25-1 and TRBJ2-7; TRBD2 is a possible D gene (6 bases). Germline V gene sequence: CDR1 MGHDK, CDR2 SYGVNS. V shed 8 bases and J shed 2 bases, with 10 bases lying between them. The CDR3 loop spans 12 amino acids. CDR3 nucleotides: TGTGCCAGCGGGGGGAACGCCTACGAGCAGTACTTC. This sequence encodes CASGGNAYEQYF.

The chain employs TRBV9 and TRBJ2-5; possibly TRBD1 for D (6 bases). V was pared by 4 bases and J by 1 base, with 14 bases between. The CDR3 covers 15 residues. The germline V gene encodes CDR1 SGDLS and CDR2 YYNGEE. CDR3 region: CASSPHRTVQETQYF. For the CDR3, the DNA is TGTGCCAGCAGCCCCCACCGGACAGTCCAAGAGACCCAGTACTTC.

This chain links TRBV12-3 or TRBV12-4 with TRBJ1-5, with a tentative D call TRBD1 (5 bases). V lost 3 bases and J lost 0, with 9 bases in between. The CDR3 is 15 residues long. The CDR3 region has the DNA TGTGCCAGCAGTTTTGGGGGACTTAGCAATCAGCCCCAGCATTTT. Translation gives CASSFGGLSNQPQHF.

The chain recombines TRBV4-2 with TRBJ2-3; possible D gene TRBD2, 5 bases. The CDR3 runs 13 residues. Trimming took off 3 bases at V and 6 bases at J, with 10 bases between the two ends. Looked up from germline, CDR1 is LGHNA and CDR2 is YNFKEQ. The CDR3, as DNA: TGTGCCAGCAGCCAGGGGAGTGTTGATACGCAGTATTTT. Protein sequence: CASSQGSVDTQYF.

CDR3 nucleotide sequence: TGCAGCGTTGAAATTGGGACAGTGGGTCGTTACGAGCAGTACTTC. Protein: CSVEIGTVGRYEQYF. V gene TRBV29-1 combines with J gene TRBJ2-7, with TRBD1 matching 7 bases. The CDR3 totals 15 residues. Unmatched junction bases numbered 11, after V lost 2 bases and J lost 4 bases. From germline, CDR1 is SQVTM and CDR2 ANQGSEA.

The chain has TRBV5-6 and TRBJ2-1; D could derive from TRBD1 or TRBD2 (5 bases each). Trimming shortened V by 5 bases and J by 0 bases, and 15 bases separated the two germline ends. This CDR3 spans 16 amino acids. Per germline, CDR1 SGHDT and CDR2 YYEEEE. The CDR3 protein is CASRRDPASSYNEQFF. The CDR3, as DNA: TGTGCCAGCAGGAGGGACCCCGCGAGCTCCTACAATGAGCAGTTCTTC. Combining the CDR3 with reference TRBV5-6 and TRBJ2-1 gives the whole variable domain DAGVTQSPTHLIKTRGQQVTLRCSPKSGHDTVSWYQQALGQGPQFIFQYYEEEERQRGNFPDRFSGHQFPNYSSELNVNALLLGDSALYLCASRRDPASSYNEQFFGPGTRLTVL.

The rearrangement joins TRBV20-1 to TRBJ2-4; D possibly corresponds to TRBD1 (6 bases). Germline V gene data show CDR1 as DFQATT and CDR2 as SNEGSKA (reference sequence). This CDR3 region has 14 residues. With 5 bases removed from V and 8 bases from J, the gap between germline ends came to 19 bases. CDR3: CSARKTGIPDIQYF. CDR3 nucleotides: TGCAGTGCTCGTAAGACAGGAATTCCGGACATTCAGTACTTC.

The chain links TRBV27 to TRBJ2-4, with TRBD2 matching 8 bases. V was clipped by 4 bases and J by 1 base; unmatched bases: 9. The V gene's germline CDR1 is MNHEY and CDR2 SMNVEV (reference sequence). This CDR3 comprises 17 residues. The CDR3: CASSSPQGLGAKNIQYF. The CDR3 bases are TGTGCCAGCAGTTCACCCCAGGGACTAGGGGCCAAAAACATTCAGTACTTC.

This chain links TRBV28 with TRBJ1-6; D is perhaps TRBD1 (5 bases). Germline CDR1 and CDR2: MDHEN and SYDVKM. Trimming shortened V by 8 bases and J by 9 bases, and 17 bases separated the two germline ends. The CDR3 is made up of 14 amino acids. Written as DNA, the CDR3 is TGTGCCAGCCTTATCGGGGGTGGGGGTTCACCCCTCCACTTT. Its translation: CASLIGGGGSPLHF.

This chain uses TRBV20-1 with TRBJ2-7; 7 bases agree with TRBD1. The V gene's germline CDR1 is DFQATT and CDR2 SNEGSKA (reference sequence). The CDR3 sequence is 13 residues long. The J segment lost 7 bases and the V segment lost 5 bases, leaving 11 bases of the junction unmatched. CDR3 protein: CSASMRTGGEQYF. The CDR3 bases are TGCAGTGCTTCGATGCGGACAGGCGGGGAGCAGTACTTC.

The chain links TRBV23-1 to TRBJ2-5; tentative D call: TRBD1 (6 bases). TRBV23-1 is designated an ORF whose function remains uncertain. CDR3 length: 14 residues. V shed 0 bases and J shed 9 bases, with 14 bases lying between them. The CDR3 here is CASSQSLWDTSQYF. The CDR3 coding sequence is TGCGCCAGCAGTCAATCCCTTTGGGACACGTCCCAGTACTTC.

The chain carries TRBV5-1 and TRBJ2-3; 8 bases match TRBD2. The CDR3 runs to 16 residues. V gave up 1 base and J gave up 6 bases; unmatched junction bases: 10. Per the germline V gene, CDR1 is SGHRS and CDR2 is YFSETQ. DNA for the CDR3: TGCGCCAGCAGCTTGCGAGGCGGGGGGCTAGGGGATACGCAGTATTTT. Translation gives CASSLRGGGLGDTQYF. Full variable domain (missing parts from reference TRBV5-1 and TRBJ2-3): KAGVTQTPRYLIKTRGQQVTLSCSPISGHRSVSWYQQTPGQGLQFLFEYFSETQRNKGNFPGRFSGRQFSNSRSEMNVSTLELGDSALYLCASSLRGGGLGDTQYFGPGTRLTVL.

This chain links TRBV30 with TRBJ1-4, with D unresolved. CDR3 size: 13 residues. The germline gives CDR1 GTSNPN, CDR2 SVGIG (reference sequence). The V end was cut by 1 base, the J end by 8 bases, with 11 bases between. CDR3 sequence reads: CAWSAKGREKLFF. In nucleotides, the CDR3 is TGTGCCTGGAGTGCCAAGGGCCGGGAAAAACTGTTTTTT.

This clonotype was recorded once. The V and J genes are TRBV12-3 or TRBV12-4 and TRBJ1-5, with D possibly matching TRBD1 (6 bases). Trimming pared 4 bases from V and 5 bases from J, leaving 12 bases between. CDR3 length: 14 residues. CDR3 loop: CASSSLDSYQPQHF. The CDR3 bases are TGTGCCAGCAGTTCCCTGGACAGCTATCAGCCCCAGCATTTT.

The gene calls are TRBV10-3 and TRBJ2-1, with 7 bases identical to TRBD2. The CDR3 is 13 amino acids. Trimming at V came to 6 bases and at J to 5 bases, leaving 4 bases not matched to a gene. Germline CDR1 reads ENHRY; CDR2 reads SYGVKD. The CDR3 region is CAIRAGRDNEQFF. The DNA of the CDR3 is TGTGCCATCAGGGCGGGGAGGGACAATGAGCAGTTCTTC.